These 18 T cell receptor beta chains were all obtained from the same sample, sequenced in a study of technical replicates of blood from four donors. Sequencing used immunoSEQ multiplex PCR; TCRdb keeps in-frame clones, though not all of them. The table records about 80,000 clones, approximately 96% of them present only once. Sequences were obtained from T cells isolated from PBMCs. These receptors were collected from a human donor in good health.

V usage is TRBV29-1 and J usage is TRBJ2-7; tentative D call: TRBD2 (5 bases). The CDR3 consists of 13 residues. Germline lookup yields CDR1 SQVTM and CDR2 ANQGSEA. Trimming took off 4 bases at V and 0 bases at J, with 10 bases between the two ends. The DNA of the CDR3 is TGCAGCGTTGCAAGCGGCAACTCCTACGAGCAGTACTTC. Its translation is CSVASGNSYEQYF.

In this sample, this clone turned up once. J is TRBJ1-1 and V is TRBV28; maybe TRBD1 (5 bases). The CDR3 runs 16 residues. The V gene lost 2 bases and the J gene lost 7 bases, with 20 bases spanning the gap. Germline CDR1 reads MDHEN; CDR2 reads SYDVKM. The CDR3 region has the DNA TGTGCCAGCAGTTTAAGGGGAGGCCAGGTTCTTCTTGAAGCTTTCTTT. It yields the protein CASSLRGGQVLLEAFF.

As DNA, the CDR3 is TGTGCCAGCAGCGTGTGGGGAGGCGCTGGCTACACCTTC. Translating gives CASSVWGGAGYTF. The gene calls are TRBV9 and TRBJ1-2; D uncertain. This CDR3 is 13 amino acids long. V was shortened by 2 bases and J by 7 bases, with 12 bases between the two germline ends. Germline CDR1 reads SGDLS; CDR2 reads YYNGEE.

This chain uses TRBV5-1 with TRBJ2-6; D might be TRBD1 (6 bases). Germline V gene lookup returns CDR1 SGHRS and CDR2 YFSETQ. The CDR3 has 15 residues. V lost 2 bases and J 4 bases, leaving 10 bases between the germline ends. This chain's CDR3 is CASSLQGSGANVLTF. In nucleotides, the CDR3 is TGCGCCAGCAGCTTACAGGGCTCCGGGGCCAACGTCCTGACTTTC.

The V gene is TRBV11-3, the J gene TRBJ2-3; D may be TRBD2 (6 bases). From germline, CDR1 is SGHNT and CDR2 YENEEA. The CDR3 length is 15 residues. The ends were cut back, 4 bases at V and 1 base at J, with 12 bases in the middle. CDR3 residues: CASSSGDSGTDTQYF. The CDR3 nucleotides read TGTGCCAGCAGCTCGGGGGATTCGGGCACAGATACGCAGTATTTT.

V is TRBV28 and J is TRBJ2-7; TRBD2 agrees at 7 bases. This CDR3 contains 14 residues. V was pared by 3 bases and J by 7 bases, with 9 bases of the junction left unmatched. The germline CDR1 and CDR2 sequences are MDHEN and SYDVKM. The DNA of the CDR3 is TGTGCCAGCAGTTTGGCCAGCGGGGCATTGGAGCAGTACTTC. Translating it yields CASSLASGALEQYF.

This chain uses TRBV29-1 with TRBJ2-1; the match to TRBD1 covers 9 bases. The germline V gene has CDR1 SQVTM and CDR2 ANQGSEA. This CDR3 region has 14 residues. CDR3 protein: CRAGTGNSYNEQFF. The CDR3 DNA follows: TGCAGGGCCGGGACAGGGAACTCCTACAATGAGCAGTTCTTC.

The V gene is TRBV9, the J gene TRBJ2-1, with 7 bases that match TRBD2. The CDR3 spans 16 residues. After removal of 0 bases from V and 2 bases from J, the junction contained 5 bases not matched to a gene. Germline loops: CDR1 SGDLS, CDR2 YYNGEE. CDR3 in DNA: TGTGCCAGCAGCGTAGGTGGGAGGGAAACCTACAATGAGCAGTTCTTC. This sequence encodes CASSVGGRETYNEQFF.

This chain joins TRBV4-1 and TRBJ2-7, with D possibly TRBD2 on 6 matching bases. CDR1 is MGHRA, CDR2 YSYEKL, per germline. This CDR3 has 15 amino acids. The V end lost 0 bases, the J end lost 12 bases, and 21 bases lay between the germline ends. The chain's CDR3 is CASSQDGLAPASGYF. The CDR3 bases are TGCGCCAGCAGCCAAGATGGGCTAGCGCCCGCGAGTGGGTACTTC.

The rearrangement joins TRBV5-1 to TRBJ2-7; 9 bases agree with TRBD1. The CDR3 is 15 residues long. The V segment lost 3 bases and the J segment 0 bases; nucleotides outside the gene matches: 4. Germline CDR1 SGHRS, CDR2 YFSETQ. CDR3 sequence reads: CASSWTGASSYEQYF. CDR3 coding DNA: TGCGCCAGCAGCTGGACAGGGGCAAGCTCCTACGAGCAGTACTTC.

CDR3 DNA sequence: TGTGCCAGCAGTGAAGCTAGCGGGAGCTACAATGAGCAGTTCTTC. It translates to CASSEASGSYNEQFF. The chain couples TRBV2 to TRBJ2-1; 9 nucleotides align to TRBD2. The ends lost 0 bases at V and 3 bases at J; junction bases unmatched: 0. CDR3 size: 15 residues. Germline assignment: CDR1 SNHLY and CDR2 FYNNEI.

This rearrangement joins TRBV5-6 to TRBJ1-2; 9 bases map to TRBD1. This CDR3 has 18 residues. Germline CDR1 and CDR2: SGHDT and YYEEEE. V lost 5 bases, J lost 4 bases, and 18 bases stayed unmatched. The CDR3 DNA reads as TGTGCCAGCAGACGGAAACCACTACAGGGGGCGCCGGGCTATGGCTACACCTTC. Protein sequence: CASRRKPLQGAPGYGYTF. Using reference TRBV5-6 and TRBJ1-2 for the parts outside the CDR3, the full variable domain is DAGVTQSPTHLIKTRGQQVTLRCSPKSGHDTVSWYQQALGQGPQFIFQYYEEEERQRGNFPDRFSGHQFPNYSSELNVNALLLGDSALYLCASRRKPLQGAPGYGYTFGSGTRLTVV.

The chain carries TRBV5-1 and TRBJ2-3, with 8 bases that match TRBD2. Trimming removed 4 bases from V and 6 bases from J; junction bases left unmatched: 10. The germline gives CDR1 SGHRS, CDR2 YFSETQ. The CDR3 contains 15 residues. CDR3 protein: CASSREAGEIDTQYF. The CDR3 DNA follows: TGCGCCAGCAGCCGCGAAGCGGGAGAGATCGATACGCAGTATTTT. The full variable domain, rest sourced from reference TRBV5-1 and TRBJ2-3, is KAGVTQTPRYLIKTRGQQVTLSCSPISGHRSVSWYQQTPGQGLQFLFEYFSETQRNKGNFPGRFSGRQFSNSRSEMNVSTLELGDSALYLCASSREAGEIDTQYFGPGTRLTVL.

The V gene is TRBV7-9, the J gene TRBJ1-3, with 9 positions matching TRBD1. This CDR3 comprises 17 residues. The V gene end was trimmed by 6 bases and the J gene end by 0 bases; junction bases not matched to a gene: 9. The germline gives CDR1 SEHNR, CDR2 FQNEAQ (reference sequence). CDR3 in amino acids: CASRGQPGQGSGNTIYF. The CDR3 region has the DNA TGTGCCAGCAGGGGTCAGCCGGGACAGGGCTCTGGAAACACCATATATTTT.

This clone was detected once. The rearrangement links TRBV5-5 to TRBJ1-5; maybe TRBD1 (6 bases). Trimming stripped 6 bases from V and 3 bases from J, with 10 bases between. This CDR3 region has 13 residues. Germline V gives CDR1 SGHKS, CDR2 YYEKEE (reference sequence). CDR3 coding DNA: TGTGCCAGCAACCGGGACACCAATCAGCCCCAGCATTTT. Its translation: CASNRDTNQPQHF.

This clone was observed a single time. The V call is TRBV6-6, the J call TRBJ2-1; D might be TRBD2 (6 bases). The CDR3 is 15 residues long. The V gene lost 2 bases and the J gene lost 2 bases, with 10 bases spanning the gap. CDR1 MNHNY and CDR2 SVGAGI come from the germline V gene (reference sequence). CDR3 nucleotide sequence: TGTGCCAGCAGTTACGGGACTCAGCCCTACAATGAGCAGTTCTTC. Translation: CASSYGTQPYNEQFF.

The chain recombines TRBV6-5 with TRBJ2-1, with D uncertain. Trimming pared 6 bases from V and 7 bases from J, leaving 10 bases between. CDR3 size: 12 residues. Germline V gene lookup returns CDR1 MNHEY and CDR2 SVGAGI. The chain's CDR3 is CASRSSGNEQFF. CDR3 nucleotide sequence: TGTGCCAGCAGATCCTCGGGTAATGAGCAGTTCTTC.

This clone appeared a single time. CDR3 DNA: TGTGCCAGCAGTGACCCCGGGAGGGCGCAGGTGCAGTATTTT. It encodes CASSDPGRAQVQYF. The V and J genes are TRBV6-4 and TRBJ2-3; TRBD2 matches 8 bases. Germline CDR1 MRHNA, CDR2 SNTAGT. V lost 2 bases, J lost 11 bases, and 9 bases stayed unmatched. The CDR3 has 14 residues.